This T cell receptor beta chain was sequenced for a study of beta chain features in type 1 diabetes. The study's findings and limits: Patients with Type 1 diabetes showed moderately but significantly shorter TCRB CDR3s in all four CD4+ subsets. Insertion counts at VDJ junctions were lower in type 1 diabetes patients, who also showed more deletions there. Possibly, sequencing cDNA over-represented cells that had high TCR expression levels.

The sequenced template was cDNA made from the entire isolated RNA. Some clones are missing from TCRdb's copy, which holds only in-frame ones; the method was immunoSEQ multiplex PCR. This sample has 600,000 to 700,000 clones; 13% occur once, and the top ten carry around 0.022%. Sorting based on CD45RO/CCR7/CD25/CD127/CD95/CD27 separated CD4+ naive, central memory, regulatory and stem cell-like memory cells. J gave up 5 bases and V 3 bases, and 12 bases lay outside the gene matches. The germline gives CDR1 ENHRY, CDR2 SYGVKD. This CDR3 spans 16 amino acids. Concerning this clone itself: What it recognizes is unknown.

This TCR was recovered from a young man with type 1 diabetes. Sequenced input: naive CD4+ T cells from blood. The chain couples TRBV10-3 to TRBJ2-5; 7 positions agree with TRBD1. The CDR3 DNA reads as TGTGCCATCAGTGATACGCAGGGGGTCGGTAGGGAGACCCAGTACTTC. This encodes CAISDTQGVGRETQYF.